These 27 T cell receptor beta chains were all obtained from the same sample, sequenced in a study of identical twins. MiXCR was run by TCRdb on the 5' RACE reads, yielding one entry per CDR3 protein. This table has hundreds of thousands of distinct CDR3 sequences, around a sixth appearing once. These data were also filed under a second study, of T cells expressing NK-cell markers.

Sequencing was carried out using PBMCs. These receptor sequences come from a young woman in good health.

V is TRBV7-9 and J is TRBJ1-1; TRBD1 aligns across 9 bases. This CDR3 is built from 13 residues. CDR1 SEHNR and CDR2 FQNEAQ come from the germline V gene (reference sequence). With 5 bases clipped from V and 11 bases from J, the junction kept 9 bases outside the gene matches. The CDR3 nucleotides read TGTGCCAGCAGCAGAGACAGGGGGGCTTATGCTTTCTTT. It encodes CASSRDRGAYAFF.

Here the CDR3 DNA reads TGTGCCATCAGTCAAGGGACAGAGAACACAGATACGCAGTATTTT. Its protein product is CAISQGTENTDTQYF. This chain links TRBV10-3 with TRBJ2-3; 7 nucleotides match TRBD1. The CDR3 has 15 residues. V lost 5 bases, J lost 2 bases, and 7 bases stayed unmatched. Germline CDR1 reads ENHRY; CDR2 reads SYGVKD.

This chain connects TRBV7-6 to TRBJ1-1; 7 bases map to TRBD1. This CDR3 comprises 15 residues. Germline V gene data show CDR1 as SGHVS and CDR2 as FNYEAQ. The trim removed 0 bases at V and 5 bases at J, leaving 6 bases unmatched. The CDR3 protein is CASSLATGVPTEAFF. The CDR3 nucleotides are TGTGCCAGCAGCTTAGCCACAGGGGTGCCTACTGAAGCTTTCTTT.

The J gene is TRBJ2-1, the V gene TRBV7-7, with 8 bases fitting TRBD2. The CDR3 extends over 18 amino acids. Germline lookup yields CDR1 SSHAT and CDR2 FNYEAQ (reference sequence). V gave up 1 base and J gave up 9 bases; unmatched junction bases: 17. The CDR3 here is CASSLVPPGLVDEAEQFF. The CDR3 coding sequence is TGTGCCAGCAGCTTAGTCCCTCCGGGACTAGTCGATGAGGCTGAGCAGTTCTTC.

V is TRBV6-2 or TRBV6-3 and J is TRBJ2-2; D perhaps matches TRBD2 (6 bases). CDR1 MNHEY and CDR2 SVGEGT come from the germline V gene. Trimming took 4 bases from V and 5 from J, leaving 23 bases between them. The CDR3 length is 18 residues. The CDR3 sequence: CASSSSPGGGAWTGELFF. Written as DNA, the CDR3 is TGTGCCAGCAGTTCCAGCCCGGGCGGCGGGGCGTGGACCGGGGAGCTGTTTTTT.

The table lists this clonotype with a few counts. This rearrangement joins TRBV13 to TRBJ1-1; D gene ambiguous. V was clipped by 0 bases and J by 7 bases, with 9 bases between them. Germline loops: CDR1 PRHDT, CDR2 FYEKMQ (reference sequence). The CDR3 is 13 residues long. DNA of the CDR3: TGTGCCAGCAGCTTAGGGGTCCGGGTTGAAGCTTTCTTT. It specifies CASSLGVRVEAFF.

The chain couples TRBV4-2 to TRBJ2-7; TRBD1 aligns across 8 bases. The J segment lost 3 bases and the V segment lost 0 bases, leaving 4 bases of the junction unmatched. CDR1 LGHNA and CDR2 YNFKEQ come from the germline V gene. The CDR3 runs to 15 residues. CDR3 region: CASSQEEGTGYEQYF. The CDR3 DNA is TGTGCCAGCAGCCAAGAGGAGGGGACAGGCTACGAGCAGTACTTC.

The chain joins TRBV27 to TRBJ2-7; D perhaps matches TRBD1 (5 bases). Looked up from germline, CDR1 is MNHEY and CDR2 is SMNVEV (reference sequence). Trimming removed 7 bases from V and 4 bases from J, with 14 bases in between. This CDR3 is 13 amino acids long. CDR3 residues: CASTKGPPYEQYF. DNA of the CDR3: TGTGCCAGCACGAAGGGGCCACCTTACGAGCAGTACTTC.

This clonotype was detected only a few times. This chain connects TRBV20-1 to TRBJ2-1, with D unclear. V was shortened by 2 bases and J by 7 bases, with 9 bases between the two germline ends. The CDR3 covers 12 residues. From germline, CDR1 is DFQATT and CDR2 SNEGSKA (reference sequence). CDR3 loop: CSARHIGNEQFF. CDR3 DNA: TGCAGTGCTAGACATATCGGAAATGAGCAGTTCTTC.

This clonotype was seen a few times. The chain uses TRBV12-3 or TRBV12-4 and TRBJ2-5; TRBD2 aligns across 9 bases. Trimming took 7 bases from V and 5 from J; bases not matched to a gene: 8. This CDR3 contains 14 residues. CDR3: CASNTLAGVETQYF. For the CDR3, the DNA is TGTGCCAGCAATACCTTAGCGGGAGTTGAGACCCAGTACTTC.

The CDR3 here is CASRGDDYEQYF. The DNA of the CDR3 is TGTGCCAGCAGGGGGGATGACTACGAGCAGTACTTC. The gene calls are TRBV12-3 or TRBV12-4 and TRBJ2-7; possibly TRBD1 or TRBD2 for D (5 bases each). This CDR3 is built from 12 residues. V lost 6 bases and J 3 bases, leaving 9 bases between the germline ends.

This clonotype was recorded a few times. The rearrangement links TRBV24-1 to TRBJ2-2; 7 bases line up with TRBD2. V trimming: 2 bases; J trimming: 9 bases; junction bases outside the gene matches: 5. The germline V gene encodes CDR1 KGHDR and CDR2 SFDVKD. CDR3 size: 14 residues. The CDR3 region has the DNA TGTGCCACCAGTGATTCCCGGGACTACCGGGAGCTGTTTTTT. Its translation: CATSDSRDYRELFF.

This clonotype was seen a handful of times. This chain connects TRBV12-3 or TRBV12-4 to TRBJ2-5; 8 bases line up with TRBD2. CDR3 size: 16 residues. Trimming took 5 bases from V and 1 from J; bases not matched to a gene: 9. The DNA for the CDR3 is TGTGCCAGCAGTCCCTGGATAGCGGGGCCCCAAGAGACCCAGTACTTC. Protein: CASSPWIAGPQETQYF.

A few counts support this clonotype. The genes are TRBV7-9 and TRBJ2-1, with a tentative D call TRBD1 (6 bases). CDR3 size: 14 residues. V was cut by 0 bases and J by 8 bases, with 11 bases left in between. The germline gives CDR1 SEHNR, CDR2 FQNEAQ (reference sequence). The DNA of the CDR3 is TGTGCCAGCAGCTTAGCGGGGGCAACGGATGAGCAGTTCTTC. It yields the protein CASSLAGATDEQFF.

The table lists this clonotype with a few counts. The chain is built from TRBV6-5 and TRBJ2-5; D gene unclear. From germline, CDR1 is MNHEY and CDR2 SVGAGI. The CDR3 totals 12 residues. The V end was cut by 6 bases, the J end by 4 bases, with 9 bases between. The CDR3 sequence: CASSPRPETQYF. CDR3 bases: TGTGCCAGCAGCCCCCGCCCAGAGACCCAGTACTTC.

This chain uses TRBV7-8 with TRBJ2-7; 9 positions match TRBD1. The germline CDR1 and CDR2 sequences are SGHVS and FQNEAQ. After removal of 3 bases from V and 6 bases from J, the junction contained 6 bases not matched to a gene. This CDR3 spans 14 amino acids. In nucleotides, the CDR3 is TGTGCCAGCAGCTTGGGACAGGGTCGGGTCGAGCAGTACTTC. Translating gives CASSLGQGRVEQYF.

This clonotype occurred a few times. This rearrangement joins TRBV3-1 to TRBJ1-1, with 10 positions matching TRBD1. The CDR3 spans 11 residues. Unmatched junction bases numbered 1, after V lost 3 bases and J lost 12 bases. From germline, CDR1 is LGHDT and CDR2 YNNKEL (reference sequence). CDR3 DNA: TGTGCCAGCAGCCAGGGACAGGGGACTTTCTTT. This encodes CASSQGQGTFF.

The CDR3 DNA is TGTGCCAGCACCGGGGGGCCTCAGCCCCAGCATTTT. It yields the protein CASTGGPQPQHF. V and J are TRBV6-6 and TRBJ1-5; TRBD1 is a possible D gene (6 bases). CDR1 and CDR2 from the germline V gene are MNHNY and SVGAGI (reference sequence). The CDR3 extends over 12 amino acids. V was trimmed by 7 bases and J by 6 bases, leaving 10 bases between them.

The gene calls are TRBV5-1 and TRBJ2-5, with TRBD2 identical over 9 bases. Trimming cost V 0 bases and J 7 bases; bases outside gene matches: 1. Germline values: CDR1 SGHRS, CDR2 YFSETQ. The CDR3 runs to 13 residues. The CDR3 DNA follows: TGCGCCAGCAGCTTGGAACTAGCGGGGACCCAGTACTTC. Protein product: CASSLELAGTQYF.

This clonotype has only a few counts. The chain is built from TRBV5-1 and TRBJ2-5, with D possibly TRBD1 on 6 matching bases. CDR1 and CDR2 from the germline V gene are SGHRS and YFSETQ. Deletions cut 0 bases from V and 5 bases from J, with 14 bases between. The CDR3 spans 15 residues. CDR3 nucleotides: TGCGCCAGCAGCTTGGCCCGGGCAGGGGAGGAGACCCAGTACTTC. Translating it yields CASSLARAGEETQYF. The complete variable domain, with remaining parts taken from reference TRBV5-1 and TRBJ2-5, reads KAGVTQTPRYLIKTRGQQVTLSCSPISGHRSVSWYQQTPGQGLQFLFEYFSETQRNKGNFPGRFSGRQFSNSRSEMNVSTLELGDSALYLCASSLARAGEETQYFGPGTRLLVL.

The chain carries TRBV6-5 and TRBJ1-4; D is unclear. The CDR3 loop spans 16 amino acids. Per germline, CDR1 MNHEY and CDR2 SVGAGI. The V gene lost 6 bases and the J gene lost 8 bases, with 22 bases spanning the gap. CDR3 sequence (DNA): TGTGCCAGCAGCTACGGATTGGGAGGTTCCGCGGAAAAACTGTTTTTT. This encodes CASSYGLGGSAEKLFF.

This clonotype was picked up a small number of times. The rearrangement joins TRBV7-2 to TRBJ2-3; D is perhaps TRBD2 (6 bases). From germline, CDR1 is SGHTA and CDR2 FQGNSA. The CDR3 is 14 amino acids. Trimming took 5 bases from V and 7 from J, leaving 16 bases between them. CDR3 DNA: TGTGCCAGCAGCCCCGGGACTGGGGGGAATACGCAGTATTTT. It codes for CASSPGTGGNTQYF.

The J gene is TRBJ2-3, the V gene TRBV27; D possibly corresponds to TRBD2 (6 bases). In germline, CDR1 is MNHEY, CDR2 SMNVEV (reference sequence). CDR3 size: 17 residues. V shed 0 bases and J shed 5 bases, with 18 bases lying between them. The CDR3, as DNA: TGTGCCAGCAGTTTATCCCCGTGGCTTGGAGGGAAAGATACGCAGTATTTT. Protein product: CASSLSPWLGGKDTQYF.

The chain employs TRBV19 and TRBJ2-5, with D maybe TRBD1 (5 bases). The V gene lost 5 bases and the J gene lost 4 bases, with 17 bases spanning the gap. From germline, CDR1 is LNHDA and CDR2 SQIVND (reference sequence). The CDR3 has 15 residues. CDR3 in DNA: TGTGCCAGTAGTGTCCAGGGATTCGGGTCAGAGACCCAGTACTTC. Its translation: CASSVQGFGSETQYF.

This chain uses TRBV6-2 or TRBV6-3 with TRBJ1-2; D not certain. This CDR3 is 14 amino acids long. Trimming shortened V by 9 bases and J by 7 bases, and 21 bases separated the two germline ends. Germline-derived CDR1 and CDR2 are MNHEY and SVGEGT. For the CDR3, the DNA is TGTGCCAGTGGAGCGATTGGTATTGTCTCTGGCTACACCTTC. Encoded protein: CASGAIGIVSGYTF.

The V gene is TRBV7-6, the J gene TRBJ2-5; no clear D. From germline, CDR1 is SGHVS and CDR2 FNYEAQ. The CDR3 sequence is 13 residues long. The V end was cut by 3 bases, the J end by 5 bases, with 10 bases between. CDR3 protein: CASSFGSFETQYF. As DNA, the CDR3 is TGTGCCAGCAGCTTCGGATCGTTTGAGACCCAGTACTTC. Variable domain in full (rest from reference TRBV7-6 and TRBJ2-5): GAGVSQSPRYKVTKRGQDVALRCDPISGHVSLYWYRQALGQGPEFLTYFNYEAQQDKSGLPNDRFSAERPEGSISTLTIQRTEQRDSAMYRCASSFGSFETQYFGPGTRLLVL.

CDR3 DNA: TGCGCCAGCCGCGACGGCCGAGGGCCCTACGAGCAGTACTTC. Protein: CASRDGRGPYEQYF. This rearrangement joins TRBV5-1 to TRBJ2-7, with D possibly TRBD2 on 5 matching bases. Between the trimmed V and J ends, which lost 7 bases and 2 bases, there was a span of 16 bases. The germline V gene encodes CDR1 SGHRS and CDR2 YFSETQ. There are 14 residues in the CDR3.